The table lists the clone carrying this T cell receptor beta chain with many counts. A single record per CDR3 protein comes from TCRdb applying MiXCR to the RACE reads. The data show tens of thousands of distinct CDR3 sequences, over 9.5% seen once. These data are taken from a study of human T cells and chemical hapten exposure. As for the study in general: All through the roughly 23-week study, the scalp of each patient received diphenylcyclopropenone doses weekly. Women made up most patients, who had alopecia areata, totalis or universalis.

This CDR3 contains 15 residues. Germline V gene sequence: CDR1 MNHNS, CDR2 SASEGT. Trimming stripped 1 base from V and 4 bases from J, with 13 bases between. As for time point: patch test 1, 2 weeks after DPC sensitization. Documented treatment: therapeutic diphenylcyclopropenone sensitization with weekly scalp DPC. Investigators collected blood before applying each patch test. Alopecia patients deemed DPC-suitable, aged 18 to 70, excluding pregnancy. The receptor was isolated from a woman between 55 and 75 years old with alopecia areata. Some clones in this sample may be carry-over from other donors' samples. This chain uses TRBV6-1 with TRBJ1-2; D not certain. Source: whole blood, taken in connection with sensitization to the hapten diphenylcyclopropenone (DPC). The CDR3 nucleotides read TGTGCCAGCAGTGAAGTTGGAGGGAACGCCTATGGCTACACCTTC. This sequence encodes CASSEVGGNAYGYTF.